These T cell receptor beta chains were read from a single sample in a study of T cell responses to AZD1222 COVID-19 vaccine. Sequencing was performed with immunoSEQ multiplex PCR; in TCRdb, only in-frame clones are kept and a portion is missing. This sample yields under 25,000 clones, of which more than 70% are seen a single time; around 15% belongs to the top ten. The source was peripheral blood, collected 28 days after the second AZD1222 dose. Receptors originate from an adult who received the AZD1222 COVID-19 vaccine. Both conserved end residues are part of each CDR3. A D gene is named only where the DNA matches it firmly. Size tells how often a clone was seen (once, few, many) or the class of an expanded clone, and some rows leave it out.

D	size	J	V	DNA	CDR3
TRBD2	-	TRBJ2-7	TRBV6-5	TGTGCCAGCAGGGTTAGCGGGAGCTCCTACGAGCAGTACTTC	CASRVSGSSYEQYF
TRBD1	-	TRBJ2-7	TRBV6-5	TGTGCCAGCAGTTTTGACAGGGAGAGCTCCTACGAGCAGTACTTC	CASSFDRESSYEQYF
-	-	TRBJ2-3	TRBV30	TGTGCCTGGAGTGAACAGACCCGAGATACGCAGTATTTT	CAWSEQTRDTQYF
-	once	TRBJ2-3	TRBV6-2/TRBV6-3	TGTGCCAGCAGTCAGAGAGATACGCAGTATTTT	CASSQRDTQYF
-	-	TRBJ1-3	TRBV25-1	TGTGCCAGCAGGGACAGAGGGACTGGAAACACCATATATTTT	CASRDRGTGNTIYF
-	-	TRBJ1-2	TRBV6-5	TGTGCCAGCAGTTACTCGGGGGCCAGGTGGGGCTACACCTTC	CASSYSGARWGYTF
TRBD2	-	TRBJ2-2	TRBV7-3	TGTGCCAGCAGCTTAAATAGCGGGACGGGGAGGGAGCTGTTTTTT	CASSLNSGTGRELFF
-	-	TRBJ2-5	TRBV29-1	TGCAGCGTTCGCCCAGGGGCTCTAACCCTTCAAGAGACCCAGTACTTC	CSVRPGALTLQETQYF
-	-	TRBJ2-2	TRBV6-4	TGTGCCAGCAGTCCCGAGGACACCGGGGAGCTGTTTTTT	CASSPEDTGELFF
TRBD2	-	TRBJ2-1	TRBV20-1	TGCAGTGCTAGTTTTTTCGGGAGGGCCACGGATGAGCAGTTCTTC	CSASFFGRATDEQFF